Presented here are 30 T cell receptor beta chains from one specimen sequenced in a study of Graves' ophthalmopathy and Graves' hyperthyroidism. The sequenced template was RNA, covering the TCR beta CDR3 region. The workflow started with a first-round RT-PCR run with HTBI primers and then moved on to a second-round multiplex PCR. TCRdb recomputed calls from the multiplex PCR reads with MiXCR, one row per CDR3 protein. The table lists 200,000 to 300,000 distinct CDR3 sequences, 45% of them singletons, with 40% to 55% in the top ten. Specimen: peripheral blood. These receptors all stem from an adult man with Graves' ophthalmopathy.

This clonotype has more than one count but fewer than ten. The chain links TRBV7-2 to TRBJ1-2; perhaps TRBD1 as D (6 bases). This CDR3 is 15 amino acids long. Germline V gives CDR1 SGHTA, CDR2 FQGNSA. V lost 2 bases, J lost 4 bases, and 14 bases lay in between. CDR3 DNA: TGTGCCAGCAGCTTATCCGGCAGGGGAACCTATGGCTACACCTTC. Translated, it gives CASSLSGRGTYGYTF.

There are a few counts of this clonotype. V usage is TRBV5-1 and J usage is TRBJ2-6; a weak D match, TRBD1 (6 bases). This CDR3 comprises 17 residues. The V gene lost 5 bases and the J gene lost 1 base, with 16 bases spanning the gap. The germline V gene has CDR1 SGHRS and CDR2 YFSETQ. In nucleotides, the CDR3 is TGCGCCAGCAGGTGGGACATTGGGAGTTCTGGGGCCAACGTCCTGACTTTC. Protein product: CASRWDIGSSGANVLTF.

The chain is built from TRBV27 and TRBJ1-2; the match to TRBD1 covers 8 bases. The CDR3 extends over 13 amino acids. Trimming removed 6 bases from V and 6 bases from J; junction bases left unmatched: 6. Germline V CDR1 and CDR2: MNHEY, SMNVEV (reference sequence). The CDR3 loop reads CASRPWTGNGYTF. The CDR3 coding sequence is TGTGCCAGCAGACCGTGGACAGGGAATGGCTACACCTTC.

As concerns this clonotype: Relative to the germline gene, one junction end is altered; a read error may explain this. This sequence joins TRBV20-1 and TRBJ2-5; TRBD2 matches at 8 bases. CDR1 and CDR2 from the germline V gene are DFQATT and SNEGSKA (reference sequence). The CDR3 contains 12 residues. The CDR3 bases are TGCGGTGCTGGGACTAGACAAGAGACCCAGTACTTC. Translated, it gives CGAGTRQETQYF.

This clonotype was counted ten times or more. This rearrangement joins TRBV20-1 to TRBJ2-7; 9 bases are shared with TRBD1. V gave up 6 bases and J gave up 4 bases; unmatched junction bases: 10. Germline V lookup: CDR1 DFQATT, CDR2 SNEGSKA (reference sequence). The CDR3 is made up of 14 amino acids. CDR3 amino acids: CSALNDRGGYEQYF. In DNA, the CDR3 is TGCAGTGCCCTGAATGACAGGGGGGGGTACGAGCAGTACTTC.

This clonotype has a handful of counts. The rearrangement links TRBV7-3 to TRBJ1-2, with a weak D call TRBD1 (5 bases). Germline V lookup: CDR1 SGHTA, CDR2 FQGTGA. This CDR3 is 12 amino acids long. Between the trimmed V and J ends, which lost 2 bases and 8 bases, there was a span of 9 bases. CDR3 region: CASSLPGQGYTF. The CDR3 region has the DNA TGTGCCAGCAGCTTACCAGGGCAAGGCTACACCTTC.

CDR3 residues: CASSQDSTGYTF. The DNA for the CDR3 is TGTGCCAGCAGCCAAGACAGTACTGGCTACACCTTC. V usage is TRBV3-1 and J usage is TRBJ1-2; D is unresolved. CDR3 length: 12 residues. Germline CDR1 and CDR2: LGHDT and YNNKEL (reference sequence). Trimming shortened V by 0 bases and J by 7 bases, and 6 bases separated the two germline ends.

The chain recombines TRBV7-2 with TRBJ1-4; no clear D gene. The CDR3 consists of 16 residues. CDR1 is SGHTA and CDR2 is FQGNSA in the germline V gene. V gave up 6 bases and J gave up 10 bases, with 24 bases separating them. The CDR3 sequence: CASSHTLQNPIGKLFF. The CDR3, as DNA: TGTGCCAGCAGTCACACCCTACAAAATCCGATCGGAAAACTGTTTTTT.

The CDR3 spells CASSLSGVGANVLTF. The CDR3 coding sequence is TGTGCCAGCAGCTTATCCGGGGTCGGGGCCAACGTCCTGACTTTC. The chain couples TRBV7-9 to TRBJ2-6, with D maybe TRBD2 (5 bases). The V end was cut by 2 bases, the J end by 4 bases, with 9 bases between. Germline loops: CDR1 SEHNR, CDR2 FQNEAQ (reference sequence). This CDR3 comprises 15 residues.

At least ten counts were recorded for this clonotype. This chain uses TRBV7-2 with TRBJ2-5; the D is unclear. CDR3 length equals 15 residues. Per germline, CDR1 SGHTA and CDR2 FQGNSA. Deletions cut 1 base from V and 9 bases from J, with 18 bases between. CDR3 in amino acids: CASSLGPPPGVAQYF. The DNA for the CDR3 is TGTGCCAGCAGCTTAGGCCCCCCCCCGGGCGTTGCCCAGTACTTC.

In this sample, this clonotype turned up a few times. The chain has TRBV20-1 and TRBJ1-1; the D is unclear. There are 10 residues in the CDR3. Germline CDR1 and CDR2: DFQATT and SNEGSKA (reference sequence). The V end lost 0 bases, the J end lost 10 bases, and 6 bases lay between the germline ends. The CDR3 DNA follows: TGCAGTGCTAGAGATATACCAGCTTTCTTT. Residues: CSARDIPAFF.

The chain is built from TRBV7-9 and TRBJ1-5; 8 bases match TRBD1. CDR3 size: 15 residues. After removal of 6 bases from V and 4 bases from J, the junction contained 8 bases not matched to a gene. Per germline, CDR1 SEHNR and CDR2 FQNEAQ (reference sequence). The CDR3 spells CASSYGQGANQPQHF. The CDR3 DNA reads as TGTGCCAGCAGTTATGGACAGGGCGCAAATCAGCCCCAGCATTTT.

This clonotype was detected a few times. The chain carries TRBV29-1 and TRBJ1-1; D is perhaps TRBD1 (5 bases). Germline assignment: CDR1 SQVTM and CDR2 ANQGSEA. The CDR3 is 11 amino acids. Between the trimmed V and J ends, which lost 4 bases and 6 bases, there was a span of 9 bases. Here the CDR3 reads CSVGQWAEAFF. The CDR3 nucleotides read TGCAGCGTTGGACAGTGGGCTGAAGCTTTCTTT.

The V gene is TRBV28, the J gene TRBJ2-7, with D perhaps matching TRBD1 or TRBD2 (5 bases each). Trimming removed 2 bases at V and 0 bases at J, with 14 bases between. The germline gives CDR1 MDHEN, CDR2 SYDVKM. CDR3 length: 16 residues. In nucleotides, the CDR3 is TGTGCCAGCAGTTTAATAGTGGGGGTGAGCTCCTACGAGCAGTACTTC. This gives the protein CASSLIVGVSSYEQYF. The full variable domain, with the rest looked up from reference TRBV28 and TRBJ2-7, is DVKVTQSSRYLVKRTGEKVFLECVQDMDHENMFWYRQDPGLGLRLIYFSYDVKMKEKGDIPEGYSVSREKKERFSLILESASTNQTSMYLCASSLIVGVSSYEQYFGPGTRLTVT.

The rearrangement joins TRBV2 to TRBJ1-5; D may be TRBD1 (5 bases). CDR3 length: 17 residues. The ends were cut back, 2 bases at V and 1 base at J, with 15 bases in the middle. Germline values: CDR1 SNHLY, CDR2 FYNNEI. DNA of the CDR3: TGTGCCAGCAGTGAACCACTGGGGGGAGAGAGCAATCAGCCCCAGCATTTT. Protein product: CASSEPLGGESNQPQHF. Variable domain in full (rest from reference TRBV2 and TRBJ1-5): EPEVTQTPSHQVTQMGQEVILRCVPISNHLYFYWYRQILGQKVEFLVSFYNNEISEKSEIFDDQFSVERPDGSNFTLKIRSTKLEDSAMYFCASSEPLGGESNQPQHFGDGTRLSIL.

This clonotype has a handful of counts. V and J are TRBV5-8 and TRBJ2-7; D is perhaps TRBD1 (5 bases). The CDR3 has 14 amino acids. Germline CDR1 SGHTS, CDR2 YDEGEE. Trimming took off 4 bases at V and 3 bases at J, with 14 bases between the two ends. The DNA of the CDR3 is TGTGCCAGCAGCCGAGGAGACAGCCACTACGAGCAGTACTTC. Amino acid sequence: CASSRGDSHYEQYF. Full variable domain (remainder filled in from reference TRBV5-8 and TRBJ2-7): EAGVTQSPTHLIKTRGQQATLRCSPISGHTSVYWYQQALGLGLQFLLWYDEGEERNRGNFPPRFSGRQFPNYSSELNVNALELEDSALYLCASSRGDSHYEQYFGPGTRLTVT.

This clonotype showed up just a few times. The V gene is TRBV5-1, the J gene TRBJ2-2, with D tentatively TRBD2 (5 bases). Per germline, CDR1 SGHRS and CDR2 YFSETQ. This CDR3 comprises 14 residues. V lost 9 bases and J lost 0, with 12 bases in between. Here the CDR3 DNA reads TGCGCCACCGGACTGGGCGCGAACACCGGGGAGCTGTTTTTT. Translating gives CATGLGANTGELFF. The full variable domain, completed using reference TRBV5-1 and TRBJ2-2, is KAGVTQTPRYLIKTRGQQVTLSCSPISGHRSVSWYQQTPGQGLQFLFEYFSETQRNKGNFPGRFSGRQFSNSRSEMNVSTLELGDSALYLCATGLGANTGELFFGEGSRLTVL.

The rearrangement uses TRBV5-6 and TRBJ1-1, with D possibly TRBD1 on 6 matching bases. Trimming stripped 1 base from V and 5 bases from J, with 12 bases between. The germline CDR1 and CDR2 sequences are SGHDT and YYEEEE. CDR3 length: 14 residues. The CDR3 DNA is TGTGCCAGCAGCTTGTTGGCAGGGGTGACTGAAGCTTTCTTT. The encoded protein is CASSLLAGVTEAFF.

The CDR3 protein is CASSQASLTNSPLHF. The CDR3 nucleotides are TGCGCCAGCAGCCAAGCAAGCCTAACTAATTCACCCCTCCACTTT. J is TRBJ1-6 and V is TRBV4-1; no clear D gene. The germline V gene has CDR1 MGHRA and CDR2 YSYEKL. The CDR3 is made up of 15 amino acids. Trimming stripped 1 base from V and 6 bases from J, with 10 bases between.

In its sample, this clonotype was seen a few times. This chain connects TRBV7-2 to TRBJ1-3; D is undetermined. CDR1 SGHTA and CDR2 FQGNSA come from the germline V gene. Trimming cost V 5 bases and J 1 base, with 12 bases left between them. CDR3 size: 15 residues. The chain's CDR3 is CASSPGGSSGNTIYF. The DNA for the CDR3 is TGTGCCAGCAGCCCCGGAGGCTCTTCTGGAAACACCATATATTTT.

This clonotype was seen just once. The V and J genes are TRBV5-1 and TRBJ2-7; D is possibly TRBD1 (6 bases). The ends were cut back, 5 bases at V and 6 bases at J, with 15 bases in the middle. Germline V gene sequence: CDR1 SGHRS, CDR2 YFSETQ. This CDR3 spans 13 amino acids. The CDR3 DNA reads TGCGCCAGCAGGGTCGAATCGGACAGCGAGCAGTACTTC. Its translation: CASRVESDSEQYF.

This clonotype was recorded a few times. This chain connects TRBV27 to TRBJ1-2; the D gene is possibly TRBD1 (6 bases). V was shortened by 5 bases and J by 4 bases, with 17 bases between the two germline ends. Germline V gene lookup returns CDR1 MNHEY and CDR2 SMNVEV (reference sequence). The CDR3 spans 15 residues. The CDR3 sequence is CASSSGRDITYGYTF. The CDR3 bases are TGTGCCAGCAGTAGCGGCCGGGACATCACCTATGGCTACACCTTC.

This clonotype was counted ten times or more. V is TRBV29-1 and J is TRBJ1-2, with TRBD1 matching over 11 bases. The CDR3 runs 13 residues. CDR1 is SQVTM and CDR2 is ANQGSEA in the germline V gene. J gave up 8 bases and V 6 bases, and 8 bases lay outside the gene matches. The CDR3 DNA reads TGCAGCGTCCGGGACAGGGGGTCGGGCGGCTACACCTTC. Its translation: CSVRDRGSGGYTF.

This clonotype was detected many times. V is TRBV29-1 and J is TRBJ1-1, with 8 positions matching TRBD1. The CDR3 runs 15 residues. After removal of 4 bases from V and 2 bases from J, the junction contained 9 bases not matched to a gene. In germline, CDR1 is SQVTM, CDR2 ANQGSEA. For the CDR3, the DNA is TGCAGCGTTGGTCGGGACAGGCAAACCAACACTGAAGCTTTCTTT. This codes for CSVGRDRQTNTEAFF.

This clonotype was recorded a few times. The rearrangement uses TRBV10-3 and TRBJ2-5; the match to TRBD2 covers 9 bases. Germline V gene data show CDR1 as ENHRY and CDR2 as SYGVKD. V trimming: 8 bases; J trimming: 1 base; junction bases outside the gene matches: 5. The CDR3 is 14 residues long. The CDR3 loop reads CAIGLAGSQETQYF. CDR3 nucleotide sequence: TGTGCCATCGGGCTAGCGGGGAGCCAAGAGACCCAGTACTTC.

V usage is TRBV2 and J usage is TRBJ2-5; D possibly corresponds to TRBD2 (5 bases). Trimming pared 6 bases from V and 4 bases from J, leaving 15 bases between. The CDR3 runs 14 residues. Germline CDR1 reads SNHLY; CDR2 reads FYNNEI. The CDR3: CASRLGGGGETQYF. The CDR3 nucleotides read TGTGCCAGCAGACTAGGAGGAGGTGGAGAGACCCAGTACTTC.

The rearrangement uses TRBV7-9 and TRBJ1-2, with D maybe TRBD1 (5 bases). From germline, CDR1 is SEHNR and CDR2 FQNEAQ (reference sequence). The CDR3 extends over 18 amino acids. V was cut by 3 bases and J by 3 bases, with 23 bases left in between. The CDR3: CASSLMGGVRGGDYGYTF. CDR3 bases: TGTGCCAGCAGCTTGATGGGGGGAGTGCGGGGCGGAGACTATGGCTACACCTTC. Combining the CDR3 with reference TRBV7-9 and TRBJ1-2 gives the whole variable domain DTGVSQNPRHKITKRGQNVTFRCDPISEHNRLYWYRQTLGQGPEFLTYFQNEAQLEKSRLLSDRFSAERPKGSFSTLEIQRTEQGDSAMYLCASSLMGGVRGGDYGYTFGSGTRLTVV.

About this clonotype itself: A read error may produce the germline difference seen at one junction end. The rearrangement links TRBV19 to TRBJ1-3; unclear D gene. Germline V gene lookup returns CDR1 LNHDA and CDR2 SQIVND (reference sequence). This CDR3 contains 15 residues. The CDR3 DNA is TGTGCCACTAGTGTGACGGCCCGCGCTGGAAACACCATATATTTT. Residues: CATSVTARAGNTIYF.

This clonotype showed up just a few times. V is TRBV9 and J is TRBJ1-6; D perhaps matches TRBD1 (5 bases). The germline CDR1 and CDR2 sequences are SGDLS and YYNGEE. The V end lost 4 bases, the J end lost 10 bases, and 21 bases lay between the germline ends. The CDR3 has 16 amino acids. The CDR3 sequence: CASSPPGGTARSPLHF. In DNA, the CDR3 is TGTGCCAGCAGCCCCCCGGGCGGGACGGCACGATCACCCCTCCACTTT.

The chain couples TRBV7-9 to TRBJ2-7; D uncertain. V lost 2 bases, J lost 2 bases, and 10 bases lay in between. CDR3 size: 14 residues. The germline V gene encodes CDR1 SEHNR and CDR2 FQNEAQ (reference sequence). CDR3 bases: TGTGCCAGCAGCTTACAAGTCAGAACCTACGAGCAGTACTTC. Its translation is CASSLQVRTYEQYF.